This T cell receptor (beta chain) was retrieved from a study of blood T cell repertoires in COVID-19. About the study: From the United States, Italy and Spain came samples of acute and convalescent COVID-19. PBMCs, B-cell-depleted T cells, or T cells provided the cDNA or gDNA that made up the material.

This CDR3 is built from 14 residues. Trimming cost V 4 bases and J 7 bases, with 15 bases left between them. CDR1 and CDR2 from the germline V gene are KGHDR and SFDVKD. Original analysis: Amplification of reference gene primers provided the estimated nucleated cell counts. TCRdb keeps only in-frame clones here, not all; method: immunoSEQ multiplex PCR. The V and J calls and clone size were taken over from that table, and D and trimming were inferred from the DNA. This table has about 150,000 clones, around 87% appearing once. The J gene is TRBJ1-2, the V gene TRBV24-1; no clear D gene. The sample comprised peripheral blood. The origin of this receptor is a man older than 75 with acute or convalescent COVID-19. The CDR3 region has the DNA TGTGCCACCAGTGACCCCGGGGTCGAGGTTGGCTACACCTTC. This encodes CATSDPGVEVGYTF.